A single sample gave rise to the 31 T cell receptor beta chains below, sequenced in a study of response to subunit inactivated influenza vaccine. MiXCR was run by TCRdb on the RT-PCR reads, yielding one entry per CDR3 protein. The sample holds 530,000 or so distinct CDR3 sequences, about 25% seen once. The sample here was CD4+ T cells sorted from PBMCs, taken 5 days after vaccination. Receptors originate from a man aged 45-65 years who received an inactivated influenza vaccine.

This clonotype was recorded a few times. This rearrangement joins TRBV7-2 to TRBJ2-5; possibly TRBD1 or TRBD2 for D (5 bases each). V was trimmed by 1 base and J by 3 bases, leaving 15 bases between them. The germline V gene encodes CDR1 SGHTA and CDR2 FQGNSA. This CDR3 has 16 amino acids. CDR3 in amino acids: CASSLVLGLAKETQYF. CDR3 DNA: TGTGCCAGCAGCTTAGTCTTGGGGCTAGCTAAAGAGACCCAGTACTTC. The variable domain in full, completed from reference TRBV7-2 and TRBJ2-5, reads GAGVSQSPSNKVTEKGKDVELRCDPISGHTALYWYRQSLGQGLEFLIYFQGNSAPDKSGLPSDRFSAERTGGSVSTLTIQRTQQEDSAVYLCASSLVLGLAKETQYFGPGTRLLVL.

The CDR3 loop reads CSVRGRGTYNEQFF. CDR3 coding DNA: TGCAGCGTTAGGGGCAGGGGGACCTACAATGAGCAGTTCTTC. V and J are TRBV29-1 and TRBJ2-1; 7 bases align to TRBD1. With V trimmed by 5 bases and J by 2 bases, 6 bases remained unmatched. This CDR3 contains 14 residues. CDR1 and CDR2 (germline): SQVTM, ANQGSEA.

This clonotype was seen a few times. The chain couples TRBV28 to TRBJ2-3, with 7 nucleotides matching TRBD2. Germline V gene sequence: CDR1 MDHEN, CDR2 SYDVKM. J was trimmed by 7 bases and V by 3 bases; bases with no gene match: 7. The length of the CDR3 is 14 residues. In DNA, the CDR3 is TGTGCCAGCAGTTTTGCGGGAGATTCGAATACGCAGTATTTT. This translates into CASSFAGDSNTQYF.

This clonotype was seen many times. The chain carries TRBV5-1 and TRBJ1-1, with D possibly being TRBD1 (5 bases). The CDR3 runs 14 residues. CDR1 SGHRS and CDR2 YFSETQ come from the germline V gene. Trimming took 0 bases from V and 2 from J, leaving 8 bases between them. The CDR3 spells CASSLEGPNTEAFF. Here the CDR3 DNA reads TGCGCCAGCAGCTTGGAGGGACCAAACACTGAAGCTTTCTTT. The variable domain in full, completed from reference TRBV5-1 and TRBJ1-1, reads KAGVTQTPRYLIKTRGQQVTLSCSPISGHRSVSWYQQTPGQGLQFLFEYFSETQRNKGNFPGRFSGRQFSNSRSEMNVSTLELGDSALYLCASSLEGPNTEAFFGQGTRLTVV.

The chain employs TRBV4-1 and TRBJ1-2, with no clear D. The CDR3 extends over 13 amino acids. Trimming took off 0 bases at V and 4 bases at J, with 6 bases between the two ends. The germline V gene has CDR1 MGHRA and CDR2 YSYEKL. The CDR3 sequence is CASSQDGTYGYTF. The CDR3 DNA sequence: TGCGCCAGCAGCCAAGACGGTACCTATGGCTACACCTTC.

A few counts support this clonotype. The CDR3 is CSVWAEKLFF. CDR3 in DNA: TGCAGCGTTTGGGCGGAAAAACTGTTTTTT. This rearrangement joins TRBV29-1 to TRBJ1-4; no clear D. In germline, CDR1 is SQVTM, CDR2 ANQGSEA. The ends were cut back, 5 bases at V and 8 bases at J, with 6 bases in the middle. This CDR3 has 10 residues. Combining the CDR3 with reference TRBV29-1 and TRBJ1-4 gives the whole variable domain SAVISQKPSRDICQRGTSLTIQCQVDSQVTMMFWYRQQPGQSLTLIATANQGSEATYESGFVIDKFPISRPNLTFSTLTVSNMSPEDSSIYLCSVWAEKLFFGSGTQLSVL.

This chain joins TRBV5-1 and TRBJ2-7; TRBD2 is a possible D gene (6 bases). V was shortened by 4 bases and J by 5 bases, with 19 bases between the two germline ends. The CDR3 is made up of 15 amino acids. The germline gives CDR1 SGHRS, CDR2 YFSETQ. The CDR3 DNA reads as TGCGCCAGCAGCCCGGAGGGCCGTCCGGTCGACGAGCAGTACTTC. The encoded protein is CASSPEGRPVDEQYF.

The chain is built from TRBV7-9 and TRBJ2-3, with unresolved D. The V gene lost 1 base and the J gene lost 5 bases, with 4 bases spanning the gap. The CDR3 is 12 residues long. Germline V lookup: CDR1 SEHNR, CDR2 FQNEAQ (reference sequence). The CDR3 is CASSLVIDTQYF. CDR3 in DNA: TGTGCCAGCAGCTTAGTGATAGATACGCAGTATTTT.

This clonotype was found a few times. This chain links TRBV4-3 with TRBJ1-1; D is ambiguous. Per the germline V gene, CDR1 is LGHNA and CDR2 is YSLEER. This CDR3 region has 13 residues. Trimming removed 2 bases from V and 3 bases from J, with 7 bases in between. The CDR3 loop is CASSQNRDTEAFF. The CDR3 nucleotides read TGCGCCAGCAGCCAAAACCGGGACACTGAAGCTTTCTTT.

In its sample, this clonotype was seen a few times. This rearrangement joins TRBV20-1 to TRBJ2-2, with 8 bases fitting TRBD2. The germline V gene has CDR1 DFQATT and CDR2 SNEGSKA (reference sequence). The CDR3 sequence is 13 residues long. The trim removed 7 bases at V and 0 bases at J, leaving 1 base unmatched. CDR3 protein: CSGGLANTGELFF. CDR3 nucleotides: TGCAGTGGGGGACTAGCGAACACCGGGGAGCTGTTTTTT.

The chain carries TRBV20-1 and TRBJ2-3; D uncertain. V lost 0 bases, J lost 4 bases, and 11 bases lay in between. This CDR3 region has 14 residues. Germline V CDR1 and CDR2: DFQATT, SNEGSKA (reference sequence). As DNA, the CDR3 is TGCAGTGCTAGAGATGACGGTTACGCAGATACGCAGTATTTT. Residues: CSARDDGYADTQYF.

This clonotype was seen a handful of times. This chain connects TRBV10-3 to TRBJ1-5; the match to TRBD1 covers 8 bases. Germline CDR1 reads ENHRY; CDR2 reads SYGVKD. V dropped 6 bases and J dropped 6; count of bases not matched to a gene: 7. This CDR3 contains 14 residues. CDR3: CAISHGQGGQPQHF. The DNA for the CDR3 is TGTGCCATCAGCCACGGACAGGGTGGTCAGCCCCAGCATTTT.

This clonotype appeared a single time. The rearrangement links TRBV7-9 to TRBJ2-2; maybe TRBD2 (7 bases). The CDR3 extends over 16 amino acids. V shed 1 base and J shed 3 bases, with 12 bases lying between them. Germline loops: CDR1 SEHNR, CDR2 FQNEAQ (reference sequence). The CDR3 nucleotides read TGTGCCAGCAGCTTAGGACGGGGGGCTGACACCGGGGAGCTGTTTTTT. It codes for CASSLGRGADTGELFF.

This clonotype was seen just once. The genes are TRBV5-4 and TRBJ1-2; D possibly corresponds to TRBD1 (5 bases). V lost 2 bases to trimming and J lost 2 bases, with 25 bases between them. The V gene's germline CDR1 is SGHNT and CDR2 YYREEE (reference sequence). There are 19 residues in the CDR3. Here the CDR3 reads CASSFLRGASPQLNYGYTF. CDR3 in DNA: TGTGCCAGCAGCTTTTTAAGAGGGGCCAGCCCCCAACTAAACTATGGCTACACCTTC. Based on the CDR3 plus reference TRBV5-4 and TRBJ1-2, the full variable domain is ETGVTQSPTHLIKTRGQQVTLRCSSQSGHNTVSWYQQALGQGPQFIFQYYREEENGRGNFPPRFSGLQFPNYSSELNVNALELDDSALYLCASSFLRGASPQLNYGYTFGSGTRLTVV.

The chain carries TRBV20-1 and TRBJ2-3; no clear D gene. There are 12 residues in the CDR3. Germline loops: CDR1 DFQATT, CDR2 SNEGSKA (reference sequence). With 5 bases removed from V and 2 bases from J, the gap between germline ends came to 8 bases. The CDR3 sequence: CSALGNTDTQYF. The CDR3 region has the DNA TGCAGTGCTTTGGGAAACACAGATACGCAGTATTTT.

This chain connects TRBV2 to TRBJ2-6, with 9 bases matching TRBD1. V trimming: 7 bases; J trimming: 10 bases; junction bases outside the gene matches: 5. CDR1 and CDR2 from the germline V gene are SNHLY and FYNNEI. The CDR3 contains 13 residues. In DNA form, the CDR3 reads TGTGCCAGCAATACGGGACAGGGTAACGTCCTGACTTTC. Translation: CASNTGQGNVLTF.

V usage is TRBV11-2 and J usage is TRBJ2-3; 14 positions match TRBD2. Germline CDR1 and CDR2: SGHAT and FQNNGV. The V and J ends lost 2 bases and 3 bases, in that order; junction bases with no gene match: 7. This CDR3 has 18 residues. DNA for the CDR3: TGTGCCAGCAGCTTAATGGGACTAGCGGGGGCAAAAACAGATACGCAGTATTTT. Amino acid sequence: CASSLMGLAGAKTDTQYF.

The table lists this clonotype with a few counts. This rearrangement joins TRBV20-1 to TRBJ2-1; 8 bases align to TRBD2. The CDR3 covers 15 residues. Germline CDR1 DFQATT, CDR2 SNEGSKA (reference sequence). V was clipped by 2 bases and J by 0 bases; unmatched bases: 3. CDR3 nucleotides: TGCAGTGCTAGAACCGGGAGGGTCTCCTACAATGAGCAGTTCTTC. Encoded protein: CSARTGRVSYNEQFF.

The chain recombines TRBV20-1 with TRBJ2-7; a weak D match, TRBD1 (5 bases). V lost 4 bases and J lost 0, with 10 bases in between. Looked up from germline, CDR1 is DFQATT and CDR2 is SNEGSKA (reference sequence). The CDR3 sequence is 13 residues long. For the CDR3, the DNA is TGCAGTGCTATGCTTGGGGCCTCCTACGAGCAGTACTTC. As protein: CSAMLGASYEQYF.

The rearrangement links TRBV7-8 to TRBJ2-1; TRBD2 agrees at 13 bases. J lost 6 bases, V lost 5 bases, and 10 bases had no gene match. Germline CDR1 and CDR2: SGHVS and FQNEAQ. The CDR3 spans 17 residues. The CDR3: CASSPRGTSGIGNEQFF. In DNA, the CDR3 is TGTGCCAGCAGCCCCAGAGGGACTAGCGGGATAGGCAATGAGCAGTTCTTC.

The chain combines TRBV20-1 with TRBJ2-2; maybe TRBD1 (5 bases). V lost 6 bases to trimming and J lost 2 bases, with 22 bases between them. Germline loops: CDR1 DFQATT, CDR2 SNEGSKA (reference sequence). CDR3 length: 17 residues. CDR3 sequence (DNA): TGCAGTGCAACACGAACGGACAAGGGATATAACACCGGGGAGCTGTTTTTT. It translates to CSATRTDKGYNTGELFF.

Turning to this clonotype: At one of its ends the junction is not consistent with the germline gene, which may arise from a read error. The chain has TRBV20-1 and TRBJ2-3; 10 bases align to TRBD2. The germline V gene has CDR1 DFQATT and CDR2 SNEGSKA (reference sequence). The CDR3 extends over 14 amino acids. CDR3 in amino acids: CSAVTSGVTDTQYF. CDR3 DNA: TGTAGTGCCGTAACTAGCGGGGTCACAGATACGCAGTATTTT.

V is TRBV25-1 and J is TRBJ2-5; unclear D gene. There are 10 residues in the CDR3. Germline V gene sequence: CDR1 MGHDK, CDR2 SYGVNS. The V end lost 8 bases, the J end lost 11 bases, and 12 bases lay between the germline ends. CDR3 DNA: TGTGCCAGCGTTGAGGCCGTACAGTACTTC. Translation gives CASVEAVQYF.

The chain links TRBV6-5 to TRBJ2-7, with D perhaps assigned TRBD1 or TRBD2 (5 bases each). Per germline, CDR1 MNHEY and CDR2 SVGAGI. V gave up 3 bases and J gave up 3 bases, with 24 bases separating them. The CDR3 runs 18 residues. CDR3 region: CASSYSSLSRGLHYEQYF. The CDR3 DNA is TGTGCCAGCAGTTATTCGTCTTTGTCTCGGGGCCTCCACTACGAGCAGTACTTC.

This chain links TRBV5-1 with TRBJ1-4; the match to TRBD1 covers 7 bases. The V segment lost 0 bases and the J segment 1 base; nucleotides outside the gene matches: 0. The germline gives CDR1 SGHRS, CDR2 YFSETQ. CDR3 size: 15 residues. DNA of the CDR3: TGCGCCAGCAGCTTGGACAGGGGAACTAATGAAAAACTGTTTTTT. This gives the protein CASSLDRGTNEKLFF.

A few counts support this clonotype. In DNA form, the CDR3 reads TGTGCCAGCAGCTTGCTAGTGTCGTCGGGGGGTGAGCAGTTCTTC. Amino acids: CASSLLVSSGGEQFF. V is TRBV7-2 and J is TRBJ2-1; 7 bases line up with TRBD2. CDR1 and CDR2 from the germline V gene are SGHTA and FQGNSA. V trimming: 3 bases; J trimming: 9 bases; junction bases outside the gene matches: 11. This CDR3 is built from 15 residues. Combining the CDR3 with reference TRBV7-2 and TRBJ2-1 gives the whole variable domain GAGVSQSPSNKVTEKGKDVELRCDPISGHTALYWYRQSLGQGLEFLIYFQGNSAPDKSGLPSDRFSAERTGGSVSTLTIQRTQQEDSAVYLCASSLLVSSGGEQFFGPGTRLTVL.

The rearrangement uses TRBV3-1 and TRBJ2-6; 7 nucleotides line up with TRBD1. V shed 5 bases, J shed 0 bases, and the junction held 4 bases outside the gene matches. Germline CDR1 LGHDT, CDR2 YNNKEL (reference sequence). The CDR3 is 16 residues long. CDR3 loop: CASSRRQGSGANVLTF. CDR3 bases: TGTGCCAGCAGCAGACGACAGGGCTCTGGGGCCAACGTCCTGACTTTC.

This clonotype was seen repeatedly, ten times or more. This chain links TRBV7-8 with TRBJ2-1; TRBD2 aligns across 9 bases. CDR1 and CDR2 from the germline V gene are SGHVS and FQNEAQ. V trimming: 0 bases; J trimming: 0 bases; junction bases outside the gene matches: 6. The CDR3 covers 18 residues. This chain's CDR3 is CASSLASLAGSSYNEQFF. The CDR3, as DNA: TGTGCCAGCAGCTTAGCAAGCCTAGCGGGGAGCTCCTACAATGAGCAGTTCTTC.

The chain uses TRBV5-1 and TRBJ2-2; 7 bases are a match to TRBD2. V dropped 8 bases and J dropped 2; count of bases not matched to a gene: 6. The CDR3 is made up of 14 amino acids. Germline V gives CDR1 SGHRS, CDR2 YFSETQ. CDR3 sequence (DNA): TGCGCCAGTGATTGGGGGGGAAACACCGGGGAGCTGTTTTTT. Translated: CASDWGGNTGELFF.

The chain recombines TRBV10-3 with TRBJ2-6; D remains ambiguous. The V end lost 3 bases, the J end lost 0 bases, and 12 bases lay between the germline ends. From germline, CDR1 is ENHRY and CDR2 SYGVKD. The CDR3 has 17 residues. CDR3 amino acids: CAISDVGSRSGANVLTF. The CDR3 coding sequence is TGTGCCATCAGTGATGTAGGGTCCCGCTCTGGGGCCAACGTCCTGACTTTC.

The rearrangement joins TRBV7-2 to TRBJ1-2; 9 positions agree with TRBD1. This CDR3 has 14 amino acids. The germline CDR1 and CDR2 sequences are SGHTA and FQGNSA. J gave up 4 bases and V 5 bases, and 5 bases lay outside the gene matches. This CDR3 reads CASSRDRVGYGYTF. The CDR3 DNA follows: TGTGCCAGCAGCAGGGACAGGGTCGGCTATGGCTACACCTTC.